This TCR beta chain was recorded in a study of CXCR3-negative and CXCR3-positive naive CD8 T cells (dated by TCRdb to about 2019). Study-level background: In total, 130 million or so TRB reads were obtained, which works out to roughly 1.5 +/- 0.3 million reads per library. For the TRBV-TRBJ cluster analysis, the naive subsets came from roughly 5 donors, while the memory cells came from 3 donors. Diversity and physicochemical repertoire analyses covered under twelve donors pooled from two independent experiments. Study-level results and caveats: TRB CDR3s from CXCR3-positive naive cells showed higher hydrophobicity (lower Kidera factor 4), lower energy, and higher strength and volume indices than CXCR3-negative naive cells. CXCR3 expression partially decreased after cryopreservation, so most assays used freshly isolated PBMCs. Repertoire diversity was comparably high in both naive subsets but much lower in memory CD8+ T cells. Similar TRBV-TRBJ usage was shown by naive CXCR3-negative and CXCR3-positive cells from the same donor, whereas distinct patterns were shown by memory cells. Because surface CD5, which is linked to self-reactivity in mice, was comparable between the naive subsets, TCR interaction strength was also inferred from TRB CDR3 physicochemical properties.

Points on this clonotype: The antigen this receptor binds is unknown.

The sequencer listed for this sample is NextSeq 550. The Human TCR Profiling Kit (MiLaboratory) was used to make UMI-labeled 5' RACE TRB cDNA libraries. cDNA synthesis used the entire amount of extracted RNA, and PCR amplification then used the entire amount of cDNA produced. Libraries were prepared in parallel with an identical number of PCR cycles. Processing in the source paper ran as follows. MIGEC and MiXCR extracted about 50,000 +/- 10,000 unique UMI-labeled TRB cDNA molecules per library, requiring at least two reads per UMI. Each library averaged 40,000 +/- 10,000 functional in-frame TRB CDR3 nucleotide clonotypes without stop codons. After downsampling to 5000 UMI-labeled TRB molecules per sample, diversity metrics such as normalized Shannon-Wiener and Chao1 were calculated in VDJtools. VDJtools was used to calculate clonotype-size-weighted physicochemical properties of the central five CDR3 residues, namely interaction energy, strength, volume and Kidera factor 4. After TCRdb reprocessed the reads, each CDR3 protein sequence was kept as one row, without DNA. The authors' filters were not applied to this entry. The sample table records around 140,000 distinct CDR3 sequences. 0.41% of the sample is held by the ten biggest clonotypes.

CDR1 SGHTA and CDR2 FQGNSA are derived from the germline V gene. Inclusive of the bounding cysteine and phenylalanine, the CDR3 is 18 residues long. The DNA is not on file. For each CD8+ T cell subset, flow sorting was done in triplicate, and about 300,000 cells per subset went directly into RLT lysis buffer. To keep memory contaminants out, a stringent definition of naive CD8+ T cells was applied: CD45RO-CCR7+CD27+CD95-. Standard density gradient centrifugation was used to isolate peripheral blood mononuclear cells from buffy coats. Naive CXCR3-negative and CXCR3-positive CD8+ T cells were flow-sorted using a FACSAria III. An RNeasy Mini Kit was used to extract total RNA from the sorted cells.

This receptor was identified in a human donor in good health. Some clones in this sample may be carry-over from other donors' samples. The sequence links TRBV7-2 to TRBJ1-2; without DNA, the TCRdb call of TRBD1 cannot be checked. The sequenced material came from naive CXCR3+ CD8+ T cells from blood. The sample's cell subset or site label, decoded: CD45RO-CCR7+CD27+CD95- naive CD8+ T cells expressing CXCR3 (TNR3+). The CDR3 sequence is CASSLDGQGDVTNYGYTF.